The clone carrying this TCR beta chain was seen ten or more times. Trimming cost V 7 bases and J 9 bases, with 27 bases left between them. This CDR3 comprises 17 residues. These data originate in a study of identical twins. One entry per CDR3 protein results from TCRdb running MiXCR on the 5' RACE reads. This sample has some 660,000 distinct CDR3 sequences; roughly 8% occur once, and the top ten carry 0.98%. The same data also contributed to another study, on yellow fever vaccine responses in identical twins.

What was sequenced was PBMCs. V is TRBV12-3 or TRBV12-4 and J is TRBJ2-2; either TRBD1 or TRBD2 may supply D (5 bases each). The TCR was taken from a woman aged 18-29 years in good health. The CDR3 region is CASNPTGTPAGFRELFF. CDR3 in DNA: TGTGCCAGCAATCCAACCGGGACGCCGGCCGGTTTCCGGGAGCTGTTTTTT.